This TCR beta chain originates from a study of OX40 agonist ivuxolimab in advanced cancers. Notes on this clone: As yet, its antigen is unknown.

Clones were read by immunoSEQ multiplex PCR, and TCRdb kept only the in-frame ones, dropping some. Of roughly 70,000 clones in the sample, 85% to 95% are singletons; the top ten hold around 6.3%. Patients who had autoimmune disease history or got systemic immunosuppression were left out. Notes on the study in general: Within 6 weeks, CD4+ and CD8+ blood T cells expanded clonally at 0.1 to 3.0 mg/kg. Relatively little clonal expansion, among the lowest observed, appeared in partial responders at 0.1-3.0 mg/kg. Averaging showed that CD8+ T cells had more expanded clones than CD4+ did.

This CDR3 contains 14 residues. CDR1 LNHNV and CDR2 YYDKDF come from the germline V gene (reference sequence). The V gene lost 6 bases and the J gene lost 3 bases, with 14 bases spanning the gap. The sample consisted of CD4+ or CD8+ T cells sorted from blood, taken in a trial of the OX40 agonist ivuxolimab. J is TRBJ2-5 and V is TRBV15; D gene uncertain. The source of this sequence is an adult with an advanced solid tumor such as melanoma, head and neck, liver or kidney cancer. The CDR3 here is CATSSDLSEETQYF. DNA of the CDR3: TGTGCCACCAGTTCTGACTTATCCGAAGAGACCCAGTACTTC.